These 15 T cell receptor beta chains were sequenced from one sample in a study of cytomegalovirus exposure and HLA in healthy donors. The study ran its PCR with 60 Vbeta and 13 Jbeta primers. Assay: immunoSEQ multiplex PCR; the TCRdb copy retains only in-frame clones and omits some. The sample contains about 160,000 clones, 75% of which appear only once. Material: PBMCs. These receptors all stem from a woman between 45 and 65 years old in good health and CMV-seropositive.

This clone was seen repeatedly, ten times or more. An end of the junction differs from the germline gene, which may be a read error. J is TRBJ2-7 and V is TRBV10-3, with 10 bases matching TRBD2. The CDR3 is 13 residues long. The germline V gene encodes CDR1 ENHRY and CDR2 SYGVKD. CDR3 sequence reads: CATSRLAGPEQYF. Written as DNA, the CDR3 is TGTGCCACCAGTAGACTAGCGGGTCCCGAGCAGTACTTC.

CDR3 bases: TGTGCCAGCCTGGGACAACTGAACACTGAAGCTTTCTTT. Protein sequence: CASLGQLNTEAFF. The chain is built from TRBV28 and TRBJ1-1, with TRBD1 as a possible D gene (6 bases). The CDR3 runs to 13 residues. V was shortened by 8 bases and J by 0 bases, with 10 bases between the two germline ends. The germline V gene has CDR1 MDHEN and CDR2 SYDVKM. The whole variable domain, filled in from reference TRBV28 and TRBJ1-1, reads DVKVTQSSRYLVKRTGEKVFLECVQDMDHENMFWYRQDPGLGLRLIYFSYDVKMKEKGDIPEGYSVSREKKERFSLILESASTNQTSMYLCASLGQLNTEAFFGQGTRLTVV.

This chain links TRBV4-2 with TRBJ1-6; 9 bases fit TRBD1. There are 18 residues in the CDR3. Germline V gene data show CDR1 as LGHNA and CDR2 as YNFKEQ. After removal of 4 bases from V and 7 bases from J, the junction contained 14 bases not matched to a gene. The CDR3 loop is CASSRSSYADRGNSPLHF. CDR3 in DNA: TGTGCCAGCAGCCGCTCCTCTTACGCGGACAGGGGAAATTCACCCCTCCACTTT.

In this sample, this clone turned up a few times. The chain carries TRBV7-3 and TRBJ2-3; TRBD1 aligns across 7 bases. The CDR3 is made up of 16 amino acids. Trimming at V came to 5 bases and at J to 1 base, leaving 9 bases not matched to a gene. The germline gives CDR1 SGHTA, CDR2 FQGTGA. CDR3 in DNA: TGTGCCAGCAGCCTTACAGGGGTTCGTGGCACAGATACGCAGTATTTT. Translation: CASSLTGVRGTDTQYF. The full variable domain, completed using reference TRBV7-3 and TRBJ2-3, is GAGVSQTPSNKVTEKGKYVELRCDPISGHTALYWYRQSLGQGPEFLIYFQGTGAADDSGLPNDRFFAVRPEGSVSTLKIQRTERGDSAVYLCASSLTGVRGTDTQYFGPGTRLTVL.

The chain carries TRBV6-5 and TRBJ1-5; D might be TRBD1 (5 bases). The CDR3 spans 13 residues. CDR1 is MNHEY, CDR2 SVGAGI, per germline. Trimming cost V 5 bases and J 4 bases, with 9 bases left between them. CDR3 sequence (DNA): TGTGCCAGCAGTGCCCGGGGGAATCAGCCCCAGCATTTT. Protein: CASSARGNQPQHF.

The chain couples TRBV23-1 to TRBJ2-1; TRBD1 matches at 10 bases. TRBV23-1 is known as an ORF, though its function is uncertain. CDR3 length equals 18 residues. The ends lost 2 bases at V and 7 bases at J; junction bases unmatched: 14. The chain's CDR3 is CASSQRLGTGVKKNEQFF. Written as DNA, the CDR3 is TGCGCCAGCAGTCAACGCCTTGGGACAGGGGTTAAGAAGAATGAGCAGTTCTTC.

The rearrangement joins TRBV29-1 to TRBJ1-5; 8 positions agree with TRBD1. Germline assignment: CDR1 SQVTM and CDR2 ANQGSEA. V dropped 6 bases and J dropped 4; count of bases not matched to a gene: 5. The CDR3 consists of 13 residues. The chain's CDR3 is CSVRDRGNQPQHF. CDR3 coding DNA: TGCAGCGTCCGTGACAGGGGTAATCAGCCCCAGCATTTT. The whole variable domain, filled in from reference TRBV29-1 and TRBJ1-5, reads SAVISQKPSRDICQRGTSLTIQCQVDSQVTMMFWYRQQPGQSLTLIATANQGSEATYESGFVIDKFPISRPNLTFSTLTVSNMSPEDSSIYLCSVRDRGNQPQHFGDGTRLSIL.

The rearrangement uses TRBV7-9 and TRBJ1-1; D call uncertain. Per germline, CDR1 SEHNR and CDR2 FQNEAQ (reference sequence). V lost 2 bases, J lost 11 bases, and 12 bases lay in between. The CDR3 runs 12 residues. CDR3 loop: CASSLQERGAFF. The CDR3 region has the DNA TGTGCCAGCAGCTTACAGGAGAGAGGGGCTTTCTTT.

CDR3 amino acids: CASSPAGGLYEQYF. In DNA form, the CDR3 reads TGTGCCAGCTCACCCGCGGGGGGGCTCTACGAGCAGTACTTC. This chain joins TRBV18 and TRBJ2-7; 9 bases match TRBD2. The germline V gene encodes CDR1 KGHSH and CDR2 LQKENI. The CDR3 totals 14 residues. V lost 3 bases, J lost 3 bases, and 3 bases stayed unmatched.

V usage is TRBV7-9 and J usage is TRBJ1-1, with no clear D. V shed 5 bases and J shed 2 bases, with 9 bases lying between them. This CDR3 comprises 13 residues. Germline values: CDR1 SEHNR, CDR2 FQNEAQ (reference sequence). CDR3 protein: CASSLSINTEAFF. The CDR3 nucleotides read TGTGCCAGCAGCCTCAGTATCAACACTGAAGCTTTCTTT.

This chain connects TRBV7-9 to TRBJ2-3, with 11 bases matching TRBD1. Trimming removed 4 bases from V and 5 bases from J; junction bases left unmatched: 5. Per germline, CDR1 SEHNR and CDR2 FQNEAQ (reference sequence). This CDR3 region has 15 residues. The CDR3 spells CASSWPGQGVDTQYF. The CDR3 nucleotides read TGTGCCAGCAGCTGGCCGGGACAGGGGGTAGATACGCAGTATTTT. Full variable domain (remainder filled in from reference TRBV7-9 and TRBJ2-3): DTGVSQNPRHKITKRGQNVTFRCDPISEHNRLYWYRQTLGQGPEFLTYFQNEAQLEKSRLLSDRFSAERPKGSFSTLEIQRTEQGDSAMYLCASSWPGQGVDTQYFGPGTRLTVL.

The chain is built from TRBV5-1 and TRBJ1-2; 9 bases match TRBD1. The CDR3 extends over 14 amino acids. Trimming at V came to 5 bases and at J to 3 bases, leaving 5 bases not matched to a gene. Germline CDR1 and CDR2: SGHRS and YFSETQ. The CDR3 DNA sequence: TGCGCCAGCAGAGCGGGACAGGGCGACTATGGCTACACCTTC. The encoded protein is CASRAGQGDYGYTF.

The chain is built from TRBV5-1 and TRBJ1-1; 7 positions match TRBD1. Trimming removed 3 bases from V and 4 bases from J; junction bases left unmatched: 6. The CDR3 length is 14 residues. Looked up from germline, CDR1 is SGHRS and CDR2 is YFSETQ. The CDR3 region has the DNA TGCGCCAGCAGCTCGATTTCAGGGGGCACTGAAGCTTTCTTT. It translates to CASSSISGGTEAFF. The full variable domain, with the rest looked up from reference TRBV5-1 and TRBJ1-1, is KAGVTQTPRYLIKTRGQQVTLSCSPISGHRSVSWYQQTPGQGLQFLFEYFSETQRNKGNFPGRFSGRQFSNSRSEMNVSTLELGDSALYLCASSSISGGTEAFFGQGTRLTVV.

This chain uses TRBV7-9 with TRBJ2-1, with TRBD2 as a possible D gene (6 bases). Germline CDR1 reads SEHNR; CDR2 reads FQNEAQ (reference sequence). Between the trimmed V and J ends, which lost 1 base and 8 bases, there was a span of 21 bases. CDR3 length: 17 amino acids. The CDR3 sequence is CASSLVSPGLQSDEQFF. The CDR3 DNA is TGTGCCAGCAGCTTAGTCTCCCCGGGACTGCAGTCGGATGAGCAGTTCTTC.

This clone was seen just once. The rearrangement links TRBV7-8 to TRBJ1-1, with D uncertain. The CDR3 spans 13 residues. CDR1 and CDR2 from the germline V gene are SGHVS and FQNEAQ. Trimming took off 3 bases at V and 1 base at J, with 6 bases between the two ends. This CDR3 reads CASSLAPNTEAFF. CDR3 in DNA: TGTGCCAGCAGCTTGGCACCGAACACTGAAGCTTTCTTT.